These 24 T cell receptor beta chains were sequenced from one sample in a study of blood T cells in healthy people across ages. A J-beta primer mix and a sample-barcoded 5' primer were used in a second PCR of roughly 6 to 11 cycles. TCRdb fed the 5' RACE reads into MiXCR, producing one record per CDR3 protein. Among about 1,000,000 distinct CDR3 sequences, 35% to 50% were seen once, and the ten largest hold approximately 17%. What was sequenced was blood. These receptor sequences come from a woman between 55 and 75 years old in good health.

In its sample, this clonotype was seen once. The chain combines TRBV20-1 with TRBJ1-1, with D maybe TRBD1 (6 bases). V lost 1 base, J lost 1 base, and 13 bases lay in between. The CDR3 loop spans 15 amino acids. Germline lookup yields CDR1 DFQATT and CDR2 SNEGSKA (reference sequence). The CDR3 reads CSARGRTTGNTEAFF. The CDR3 DNA reads TGCAGTGCTAGAGGTCGAACGACAGGGAACACTGAAGCTTTCTTT.

In DNA, the CDR3 is TGTGCCAGCAGCGTTCGGTCGCGGGACGGGGAGCAGTTCTTC. Translating gives CASSVRSRDGEQFF. The genes are TRBV9 and TRBJ2-1, with TRBD2 as a possible D gene (6 bases). In germline, CDR1 is SGDLS, CDR2 YYNGEE. V lost 2 bases and J lost 10, with 16 bases in between. This CDR3 has 14 amino acids.

This clonotype appeared a few times. The V and J genes are TRBV15 and TRBJ2-3, with TRBD1 as a possible D gene (6 bases). The CDR3 has 15 residues. Deletions cut 0 bases from V and 6 bases from J, with 13 bases between. Looked up from germline, CDR1 is LNHNV and CDR2 is YYDKDF (reference sequence). CDR3 loop: CATSRDQGTGDTQYF. DNA of the CDR3: TGTGCCACCAGCAGAGATCAGGGGACGGGGGATACGCAGTATTTT. The variable domain in full, with the rest retrieved from reference TRBV15 and TRBJ2-3, is DAMVIQNPRYQVTQFGKPVTLSCSQTLNHNVMYWYQQKSSQAPKLLFHYYDKDFNNEADTPDNFQSRRPNTSFCFLDIRSPGLGDTAMYLCATSRDQGTGDTQYFGPGTRLTVL.

J is TRBJ2-2 and V is TRBV5-1; D not certain. CDR1 SGHRS and CDR2 YFSETQ come from the germline V gene. The CDR3 consists of 16 residues. V was shortened by 1 base and J by 3 bases, with 13 bases between the two germline ends. The chain's CDR3 is CASSLNRFLDTGELFF. The CDR3 region has the DNA TGCGCCAGCAGCTTGAACCGCTTTCTAGACACCGGGGAGCTGTTTTTT.

The chain employs TRBV5-5 and TRBJ2-5; TRBD1 agrees at 10 bases. The DNA end lines up better with TRBJ2-7; the J call may be wrong. The CDR3 length is 15 residues. Germline V gene sequence: CDR1 SGHKS, CDR2 YYEKEE (reference sequence). The CDR3: CASSGGQGRLSEQYF. In DNA form, the CDR3 reads TGTGCCAGCAGCGGGGGACAGGGGAGACTAAGCGAGCAGTACTTC.

This clonotype has just a few counts. The rearrangement uses TRBV18 and TRBJ1-4; maybe TRBD1 (6 bases). The CDR3 is made up of 16 amino acids. Germline loops: CDR1 KGHSH, CDR2 LQKENI. The V and J ends lost 2 bases and 0 bases respectively, with 10 bases between them. The CDR3 protein is CASSPGTTATNEKLFF. CDR3 DNA: TGTGCCAGCTCACCAGGGACAACTGCAACTAATGAAAAACTGTTTTTT.

The gene calls are TRBV7-2 and TRBJ2-1; TRBD2 matches at 12 bases. Per the germline V gene, CDR1 is SGHTA and CDR2 is FQGNSA. The CDR3 runs 17 residues. Trimming cost V 4 bases and J 2 bases; bases outside gene matches: 6. CDR3 protein: CASSYRLAGAPYNEQFF. CDR3 DNA sequence: TGTGCCAGCAGCTACCGACTAGCGGGAGCCCCCTACAATGAGCAGTTCTTC.

This clonotype was seen once. The rearrangement joins TRBV2 to TRBJ2-5, with D possibly TRBD1 on 6 matching bases. The germline V and J ends were trimmed by 8 bases and 3 bases, with 13 bases remaining between them. Germline values: CDR1 SNHLY, CDR2 FYNNEI. The CDR3 covers 13 residues. The CDR3 is CASRPRGEETQYF. The CDR3 DNA is TGTGCCAGCCGCCCCAGGGGCGAAGAGACCCAGTACTTC.

The chain recombines TRBV7-8 with TRBJ2-1, with a weak D call TRBD2 (6 bases). The end of the DNA aligns better with TRBJ2-7, so the J call may be wrong. Germline CDR1 and CDR2: SGHVS and FQNEAQ. This CDR3 region has 13 residues. In DNA, the CDR3 is TGTGCCAGCAGCTCCGGGCGGGGCAATGAGCAGTACTTC. It yields the protein CASSSGRGNEQYF.

The rearrangement joins TRBV5-6 to TRBJ2-5, with D unclear. Germline CDR1 reads SGHDT; CDR2 reads YYEEEE. The ends were cut back, 2 bases at V and 2 bases at J, with 16 bases in the middle. The CDR3 has 16 amino acids. CDR3 sequence: CASSFRTDLQQETQYF. The DNA for the CDR3 is TGTGCCAGCAGCTTCCGGACGGACCTCCAACAAGAGACCCAGTACTTC.

This clonotype was found a few times. This chain uses TRBV24-1 with TRBJ2-1; 9 bases align to TRBD1. Germline values: CDR1 KGHDR, CDR2 SFDVKD. Trimming took 7 bases from V and 2 from J; bases not matched to a gene: 5. The CDR3 has 15 residues. The CDR3 region has the DNA TGTGCCACCAGAAAAACAGGGGGCCCCTACAATGAGCAGTTCTTC. Translation: CATRKTGGPYNEQFF.

This chain joins TRBV10-2 and TRBJ2-7, with 7 nucleotides matching TRBD1. The CDR3 has 14 residues. Germline V CDR1 and CDR2: WSHSY, SAAADI. Unmatched junction bases numbered 3, after V lost 4 bases and J lost 0 bases. CDR3 region: CASSGRQGSYEQYF. The CDR3 DNA reads as TGCGCCAGCAGTGGTCGACAGGGCTCCTACGAGCAGTACTTC.

V and J are TRBV6-1 and TRBJ2-7; no clear D gene. Germline V gene data show CDR1 as MNHNS and CDR2 as SASEGT. The V and J ends lost 1 base and 1 base respectively, with 8 bases between them. The CDR3 has 14 amino acids. The CDR3 nucleotides read TGTGCCAGCAGTGAAGGTCCAGCTTCCTACGAGCAGTACTTC. It translates to CASSEGPASYEQYF.

The genes are TRBV29-1 and TRBJ1-2; 9 positions agree with TRBD1. There are 16 residues in the CDR3. V dropped 3 bases and J dropped 0; count of bases not matched to a gene: 8. Per germline, CDR1 SQVTM and CDR2 ANQGSEA. The CDR3 here is CSVDGRDRETNYGYTF. CDR3 DNA sequence: TGCAGCGTTGACGGCCGGGACAGGGAGACTAACTATGGCTACACCTTC. The full variable domain, rest sourced from reference TRBV29-1 and TRBJ1-2, is SAVISQKPSRDICQRGTSLTIQCQVDSQVTMMFWYRQQPGQSLTLIATANQGSEATYESGFVIDKFPISRPNLTFSTLTVSNMSPEDSSIYLCSVDGRDRETNYGYTFGSGTRLTVV.

The V and J genes are TRBV20-1 and TRBJ2-4; 9 nucleotides match TRBD1. The DNA end favors TRBJ2-7, so the J call may be wrong. The CDR3 is 14 amino acids. CDR1 and CDR2 (germline): DFQATT, SNEGSKA (reference sequence). CDR3 sequence: CSARGDRGTYEQYF. As DNA, the CDR3 is TGCAGTGCTAGAGGAGACAGGGGGACCTACGAGCAGTACTTC.

This clonotype appeared a few times. V gene TRBV20-1 combines with J gene TRBJ2-1; TRBD2 agrees at 13 bases. CDR3 length: 16 residues. Germline values: CDR1 DFQATT, CDR2 SNEGSKA (reference sequence). With V trimmed by 4 bases and J by 4 bases, 7 bases remained unmatched. CDR3 in amino acids: CSATQLGLAGYNEQFF. CDR3 coding DNA: TGCAGTGCTACCCAATTGGGACTAGCGGGGTACAATGAGCAGTTCTTC.

This rearrangement joins TRBV29-1 to TRBJ2-1; D is perhaps TRBD1 or TRBD2 (5 bases each). V lost 5 bases and J 10 bases, leaving 15 bases between the germline ends. Germline V gives CDR1 SQVTM, CDR2 ANQGSEA. CDR3 length: 12 residues. This CDR3 reads CSVPKSGREQFF. In nucleotides, the CDR3 is TGCAGCGTTCCGAAGTCGGGGCGAGAGCAGTTCTTC.

The chain is built from TRBV20-1 and TRBJ2-5, with D perhaps matching TRBD1 (6 bases). Trimming took off 0 bases at V and 7 bases at J, with 12 bases between the two ends. Germline CDR1 is DFQATT and CDR2 is SNEGSKA (reference sequence). This CDR3 contains 13 residues. The CDR3 DNA is TGCAGTGCTAGAGATACACAGGGAGCGACCCAGTACTTC. It translates to CSARDTQGATQYF.

The rearrangement joins TRBV20-1 to TRBJ2-7; TRBD1 agrees at 9 bases. The germline gives CDR1 DFQATT, CDR2 SNEGSKA (reference sequence). This CDR3 is 14 amino acids long. V shed 3 bases and J 2 bases; nucleotides not matched to a gene: 5. CDR3 loop: CSARSRDRAYEQYF. The CDR3 DNA reads as TGCAGTGCTAGGTCCCGGGACAGGGCCTACGAGCAGTACTTC.

This clonotype turned up a few times. The J gene is TRBJ1-4, the V gene TRBV24-1, with D perhaps matching TRBD1 (5 bases). The V and J ends lost 2 bases and 8 bases respectively, with 17 bases between them. The CDR3 is 16 amino acids. CDR1 and CDR2 from the germline V gene are KGHDR and SFDVKD. CDR3 in amino acids: CATSDYDAGGREKLFF. In DNA, the CDR3 is TGTGCCACCAGTGATTACGACGCGGGGGGTAGAGAAAAACTGTTTTTT.

V usage is TRBV28 and J usage is TRBJ1-2, with D possibly TRBD1 on 5 matching bases. In germline, CDR1 is MDHEN, CDR2 SYDVKM. The CDR3 length is 11 residues. V was cut by 11 bases and J by 5 bases, with 12 bases left in between. CDR3 sequence: CAGRGLYGYTF. In DNA, the CDR3 is TGTGCCGGTAGGGGTTTGTATGGCTACACCTTC.

This clonotype has only a few counts. CDR3 in DNA: TGTGCCAGCACAACTAGCGGGAGGTACGAGCAGTACTTC. Translation gives CASTTSGRYEQYF. The chain combines TRBV12-3 or TRBV12-4 with TRBJ2-7; the match to TRBD2 covers 12 bases. The CDR3 length is 13 residues. The junction had 2 bases not matched to a gene; V was cut back by 7 bases and J by 4 bases.

In this sample, this clonotype turned up a few times. The chain is built from TRBV29-1 and TRBJ2-1; 9 positions agree with TRBD2. This CDR3 has 13 residues. V shed 4 bases, J shed 8 bases, and the junction held 6 bases outside the gene matches. Germline CDR1 SQVTM, CDR2 ANQGSEA. The CDR3 is CSVGSGSGDEQFF. The CDR3 nucleotides read TGCAGCGTTGGTAGCGGGAGTGGGGATGAGCAGTTCTTC.

The chain combines TRBV7-9 with TRBJ2-7, with 7 bases matching TRBD2. CDR3 length equals 15 residues. The V gene end was trimmed by 2 bases and the J gene end by 2 bases; junction bases not matched to a gene: 6. Germline lookup yields CDR1 SEHNR and CDR2 FQNEAQ (reference sequence). CDR3 region: CASSLQAGIPYEQYF. In DNA, the CDR3 is TGTGCCAGCAGCTTACAAGCGGGGATTCCCTACGAGCAGTACTTC.